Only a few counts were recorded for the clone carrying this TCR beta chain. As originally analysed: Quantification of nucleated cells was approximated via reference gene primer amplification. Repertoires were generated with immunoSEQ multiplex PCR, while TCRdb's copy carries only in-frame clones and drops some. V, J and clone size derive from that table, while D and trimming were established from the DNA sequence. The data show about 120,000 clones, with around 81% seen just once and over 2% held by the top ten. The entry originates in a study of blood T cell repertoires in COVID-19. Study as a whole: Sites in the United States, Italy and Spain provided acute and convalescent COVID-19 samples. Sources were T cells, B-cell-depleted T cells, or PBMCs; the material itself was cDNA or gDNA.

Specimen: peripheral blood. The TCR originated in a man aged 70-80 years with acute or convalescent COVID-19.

As DNA, the CDR3 is TGTGCCAGCAGCGCTCTACTAGCGGCGAAAGAGACCCAGTACTTC. It specifies CASSALLAAKETQYF. This chain uses TRBV7-7 with TRBJ2-5; 8 positions agree with TRBD2. CDR1 is SSHAT, CDR2 FNYEAQ, per germline (reference sequence). Losses at the gene ends were 5 bases for V and 3 bases for J; bases not matched to a gene: 8. CDR3 length: 15 residues.